The 24 T cell receptor beta chains below were found in one sample sequenced in a study of tissue T cells after allogeneic stem cell transplantation. Assay: immunoSEQ multiplex PCR; the TCRdb copy retains only in-frame clones and omits some. The table records about 6,300 clones, roughly 71% of them present only once. The sequenced sample was tissue from the stomach, obtained at autopsy. The receptors originated from a woman aged 18-55 years with breast cancer.

This clone has only one observation. The gene calls are TRBV19 and TRBJ2-3; 11 bases agree with TRBD1. This CDR3 contains 16 residues. After removal of 6 bases from V and 4 bases from J, the junction contained 9 bases not matched to a gene. CDR1 and CDR2 from the germline V gene are LNHDA and SQIVND (reference sequence). The DNA of the CDR3 is TGTGCCAGTAGCAACCCTCCGGGACAGGGGGCAGATACGCAGTATTTT. Translation: CASSNPPGQGADTQYF.

The genes are TRBV11-2 and TRBJ2-4, with D maybe TRBD2 (5 bases). Germline-derived CDR1 and CDR2 are SGHAT and FQNNGV. CDR3 length equals 15 residues. The V end was cut by 5 bases, the J end by 8 bases, with 19 bases between. CDR3 amino acids: CASSTRTRGYHIQYF. Here the CDR3 DNA reads TGTGCCAGCAGCACCCGTACTAGAGGGTACCACATTCAGTACTTC.

The chain uses TRBV5-1 and TRBJ2-2; tentative D call: TRBD1 (6 bases). Deletions cut 5 bases from V and 2 bases from J, with 10 bases between. The CDR3 runs to 14 residues. The V gene's germline CDR1 is SGHRS and CDR2 YFSETQ. The CDR3 sequence: CASRDRQNTGELFF. The CDR3 bases are TGCGCCAGCAGAGACAGGCAAAACACCGGGGAGCTGTTTTTT.

V usage is TRBV18 and J usage is TRBJ1-2, with TRBD1 as a possible D gene (6 bases). V lost 5 bases to trimming and J lost 2 bases, with 15 bases between them. The CDR3 has 15 amino acids. The germline CDR1 and CDR2 sequences are KGHSH and LQKENI. The CDR3 DNA follows: TGTGCCAGCTCATGGGATACAGGGCACAACTATGGCTACACCTTC. It yields the protein CASSWDTGHNYGYTF.

The V call is TRBV29-1, the J call TRBJ2-7; 8 bases line up with TRBD1. CDR1 SQVTM and CDR2 ANQGSEA come from the germline V gene. Unmatched junction bases numbered 18, after V lost 4 bases and J lost 7 bases. CDR3 length: 16 amino acids. The CDR3 spells CSVASSPTGANGEQYF. As DNA, the CDR3 is TGCAGCGTTGCATCGTCCCCGACAGGGGCTAACGGGGAGCAGTACTTC.

The gene calls are TRBV6-6 and TRBJ2-3; D gene uncertain. The germline CDR1 and CDR2 sequences are MNHNY and SVGAGI (reference sequence). The length of the CDR3 is 13 residues. V dropped 6 bases and J dropped 5 bases, with 12 bases sitting between them. CDR3: CASSYRILDTQYF. The CDR3 region has the DNA TGTGCCAGCAGCTACCGGATCTTAGATACGCAGTATTTT.

On this clone itself: Other DNA sequences of this sample code for an identical CDR3. The chain joins TRBV7-2 to TRBJ2-1; TRBD2 aligns across 14 bases. The CDR3 length is 15 residues. Germline V gives CDR1 SGHTA, CDR2 FQGNSA. V shed 5 bases, J shed 6 bases, and the junction held 3 bases outside the gene matches. CDR3 nucleotide sequence: TGTGCCAGCAGCGCGGGACTAGCGGGAGTCAATGAGCAGTTCTTC. Amino acid sequence: CASSAGLAGVNEQFF.

This clone was seen only a few times. The chain is built from TRBV7-3 and TRBJ2-5; D remains unclear. Germline loops: CDR1 SGHTA, CDR2 FQGTGA. This CDR3 is 13 amino acids long. The V end lost 5 bases, the J end lost 4 bases, and 11 bases lay between the germline ends. The CDR3 sequence is CASSQGNGETQYF. CDR3 DNA: TGTGCCAGCAGCCAAGGAAATGGAGAGACCCAGTACTTC.

The CDR3 loop reads CSVPARGELFF. The CDR3 DNA follows: TGCAGTGTCCCTGCTCGGGGGGAGCTGTTTTTT. The chain combines TRBV20-1 with TRBJ2-2; D is unresolved. In germline, CDR1 is DFQATT, CDR2 SNEGSKA (reference sequence). V gave up 7 bases and J gave up 8 bases, with 11 bases separating them. The CDR3 contains 11 residues.

The chain carries TRBV5-1 and TRBJ2-2, with 13 positions matching TRBD2. Trimming removed 4 bases from V and 7 bases from J; junction bases left unmatched: 13. Germline V gives CDR1 SGHRS, CDR2 YFSETQ. CDR3 length equals 18 residues. DNA of the CDR3: TGCGCCAGCAGCCAGGGACTAGCGGGGAGCTTTTATAGCGGGGAGCTGTTTTTT. Its translation is CASSQGLAGSFYSGELFF.

This rearrangement joins TRBV19 to TRBJ1-4; possibly TRBD1 for D (5 bases). Germline lookup yields CDR1 LNHDA and CDR2 SQIVND (reference sequence). The ends were cut back, 7 bases at V and 6 bases at J, with 18 bases in the middle. The CDR3 consists of 15 residues. For the CDR3, the DNA is TGTGCCAGTACAACCCCCGGGACGACGGATGAAAAACTGTTTTTT. This translates into CASTTPGTTDEKLFF. Complete variable domain (other parts from reference TRBV19 and TRBJ1-4): DGGITQSPKYLFRKEGQNVTLSCEQNLNHDAMYWYRQDPGQGLRLIYYSQIVNDFQKGDIAEGYSVSREKKESFPLTVTSAQKNPTAFYLCASTTPGTTDEKLFFGSGTQLSVL.

The chain has TRBV7-2 and TRBJ2-1; no clear D gene. CDR1 and CDR2 from the germline V gene are SGHTA and FQGNSA. The CDR3 extends over 12 amino acids. Trimming shortened V by 5 bases and J by 8 bases, and 10 bases separated the two germline ends. The CDR3 DNA reads TGTGCCAGCAGCCAACAACGCGATGAGCAGTTCTTC. It translates to CASSQQRDEQFF.

This clone has only a few counts. V and J are TRBV5-4 and TRBJ2-3; maybe TRBD2 (5 bases). With 1 base removed from V and 2 bases from J, the gap between germline ends came to 14 bases. This CDR3 is built from 16 residues. Germline V gene sequence: CDR1 SGHNT, CDR2 YYREEE (reference sequence). CDR3 sequence reads: CASSLRTLDYTDTQYF. In DNA, the CDR3 is TGTGCCAGCAGCTTGAGAACACTAGACTACACAGATACGCAGTATTTT.

V and J are TRBV19 and TRBJ2-5; 9 bases agree with TRBD2. J gave up 0 bases and V 4 bases, and 3 bases lay outside the gene matches. CDR1 is LNHDA, CDR2 SQIVND, per germline (reference sequence). The CDR3 spans 15 residues. CDR3 nucleotide sequence: TGTGCCAGTAGTAGGGCTAGCGGGAACCAAGAGACCCAGTACTTC. Its translation: CASSRASGNQETQYF.

This clone has just a few counts. This chain joins TRBV28 and TRBJ1-1; D unclear. This CDR3 is built from 12 residues. Germline V CDR1 and CDR2: MDHEN, SYDVKM. V gave up 6 bases and J gave up 8 bases, with 13 bases separating them. CDR3 in DNA: TGTGCCAGCAGACCACACGGAATAGAAGCTTTCTTT. Translated, it gives CASRPHGIEAFF.

V usage is TRBV6-5 and J usage is TRBJ2-5; D remains unclear. There are 13 residues in the CDR3. In germline, CDR1 is MNHEY, CDR2 SVGAGI. Trimming took 5 bases from V and 5 from J, leaving 12 bases between them. CDR3 residues: CASSQLSSETQYF. CDR3 sequence (DNA): TGTGCCAGCAGTCAACTTAGTTCTGAGACCCAGTACTTC.

The chain employs TRBV28 and TRBJ2-6, with D possibly being TRBD1 (6 bases). Germline lookup yields CDR1 MDHEN and CDR2 SYDVKM. Trimming left V 8 bases short and J 0 bases short, with 14 bases between. The CDR3 has 16 amino acids. CDR3 nucleotides: TGTGCCAGCCGCCCCGGGGACACCTCTGGGGCCAACGTCCTGACTTTC. Translation gives CASRPGDTSGANVLTF. Together with reference TRBV28 and TRBJ2-6, the CDR3 gives the full variable domain: DVKVTQSSRYLVKRTGEKVFLECVQDMDHENMFWYRQDPGLGLRLIYFSYDVKMKEKGDIPEGYSVSREKKERFSLILESASTNQTSMYLCASRPGDTSGANVLTFGAGSRLTVL.

This chain joins TRBV27 and TRBJ2-2, with D possibly matching TRBD1 (6 bases). The germline gives CDR1 MNHEY, CDR2 SMNVEV (reference sequence). The ends were cut back, 3 bases at V and 4 bases at J, with 18 bases in the middle. This CDR3 comprises 17 residues. The CDR3 protein is CASSLLAGDTGTGELFF. CDR3 coding DNA: TGTGCCAGCAGTTTGTTAGCAGGGGATACTGGCACCGGGGAGCTGTTTTTT.

The chain carries TRBV10-3 and TRBJ2-7; 10 nucleotides agree with TRBD1. Germline V gene lookup returns CDR1 ENHRY and CDR2 SYGVKD. The V and J ends lost 6 bases and 3 bases, in that order; junction bases with no gene match: 5. The CDR3 totals 14 residues. CDR3 amino acids: CAISPRDRGYEQYF. The CDR3 DNA reads as TGTGCCATCAGCCCCCGGGACAGGGGCTACGAGCAGTACTTC.

In nucleotides, the CDR3 is TGTGCCACCGCGGGGTCGGGGGGATATGGCTACACCTTC. Protein sequence: CATAGSGGYGYTF. This sequence joins TRBV12-3 or TRBV12-4 and TRBJ1-2; possible D gene TRBD1, 5 bases. V was clipped by 10 bases and J by 5 bases, with 17 bases between them. This CDR3 has 13 residues.

The chain employs TRBV6-6 and TRBJ1-2; 9 nucleotides match TRBD1. The CDR3 consists of 14 residues. V was clipped by 5 bases and J by 4 bases; unmatched bases: 5. CDR1 is MNHNY and CDR2 is SVGAGI in the germline V gene (reference sequence). Written as DNA, the CDR3 is TGTGCCAGCAGTCCTACGACAGGGGGCTATGGCTACACCTTC. Amino acid sequence: CASSPTTGGYGYTF.

The chain has TRBV9 and TRBJ2-7, with 8 bases that match TRBD1. V shed 3 bases and J 1 base; nucleotides not matched to a gene: 6. CDR1 is SGDLS and CDR2 is YYNGEE in the germline V gene. The CDR3 is made up of 15 amino acids. CDR3 DNA: TGTGCCAGCAGCGCCCAGGGGGCCCCTTCCTACGAGCAGTACTTC. Amino acid sequence: CASSAQGAPSYEQYF.

The rearrangement uses TRBV7-2 and TRBJ1-1; D may be TRBD1 (6 bases). The CDR3 sequence is 14 residues long. CDR1 SGHTA and CDR2 FQGNSA come from the germline V gene. V shed 6 bases and J shed 3 bases, with 14 bases lying between them. The CDR3: CASRAVGGYTEAFF. CDR3 coding DNA: TGTGCCAGCAGGGCGGTAGGGGGTTACACTGAAGCTTTCTTT.

The rearrangement uses TRBV7-9 and TRBJ2-3, with D possibly TRBD1 on 6 matching bases. This CDR3 has 14 amino acids. V was pared by 2 bases and J by 6 bases, with 12 bases between. Looked up from germline, CDR1 is SEHNR and CDR2 is FQNEAQ (reference sequence). CDR3 coding DNA: TGTGCCAGCAGCTTAACCTACAGGGAGGATACGCAGTATTTT. Translating it yields CASSLTYREDTQYF.